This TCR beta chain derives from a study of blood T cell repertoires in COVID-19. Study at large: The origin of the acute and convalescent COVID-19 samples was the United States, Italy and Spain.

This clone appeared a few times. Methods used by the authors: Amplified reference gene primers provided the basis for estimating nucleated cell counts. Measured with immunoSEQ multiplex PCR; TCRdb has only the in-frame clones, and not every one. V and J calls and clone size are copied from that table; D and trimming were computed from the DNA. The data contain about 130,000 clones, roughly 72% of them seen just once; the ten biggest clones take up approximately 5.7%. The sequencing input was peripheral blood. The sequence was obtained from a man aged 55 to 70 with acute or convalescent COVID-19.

The CDR3 DNA reads TGTGCCAGCAGCTCCCCAAAGCGGGAGGGGAGCACAGATACGCAGTATTTT. Translation gives CASSSPKREGSTDTQYF. The gene calls are TRBV7-9 and TRBJ2-3; TRBD2 matches at 10 bases. The CDR3 runs to 17 residues. V shed 4 bases, J shed 0 bases, and the junction held 7 bases outside the gene matches. From germline, CDR1 is SEHNR and CDR2 FQNEAQ (reference sequence).